The present entry profiles one T cell receptor (beta chain) with its context. These data come from a study of blood T cell repertoires in COVID-19. Across the study: There were acute and convalescent COVID-19 samples, and they came from the United States, Italy and Spain.

The CDR3 runs 13 residues. Germline V lookup: CDR1 SQVTM, CDR2 ANQGSEA. Trimming took off 6 bases at V and 0 bases at J, with 8 bases between the two ends. TCRdb's copy holds only in-frame clones and misses some; the assay was immunoSEQ multiplex PCR. The profile shows some 360,000 clones, 80% to 90% of them singletons. This TCR was sampled from a woman in her sixties or seventies with COVID-19, enrolled during active disease. Material for sequencing was peripheral blood. The chain has TRBV29-1 and TRBJ1-4; D remains unclear. The CDR3 protein is CSVLSATNEKLFF. CDR3 bases: TGCAGCGTCTTATCCGCAACTAATGAAAAACTGTTTTTT.